This record looks at one T cell receptor beta chain sequence and its context. This sample is part of a study of T cell changes during pregnancy in multiple sclerosis. Measured with immunoSEQ multiplex PCR; TCRdb has only the in-frame clones, and not every one. The sample consists of 40,000 to 45,000 clones, 85% to 95% of them appearing once. The sequence was obtained from a female donor with multiple sclerosis, enrolled in a pregnancy study. Material: peripheral blood.

For the CDR3, the DNA is TGTGCCAGCAGTTCCTACAGGGGTGGCACTGAAGCTTTCTTT. Its translation: CASSSYRGGTEAFF. This chain links TRBV27 with TRBJ1-1; TRBD1 matches at 7 bases. Germline assignment: CDR1 MNHEY and CDR2 SMNVEV (reference sequence). With V trimmed by 4 bases and J by 4 bases, 6 bases remained unmatched. The CDR3 runs to 14 residues.